The clone carrying this TCR beta chain was picked up a small number of times. Its target is unknown. The PCR used 60 Vbeta and 13 Jbeta primers. Profiling relied on immunoSEQ multiplex PCR, and the TCRdb table lists in-frame clones only, not all of them. The repertoire holds about 160,000 clones, with around 76% as singletons. This specimen belongs to a study of cytomegalovirus exposure and HLA in healthy donors. Whole-study findings and limits: Productive rates of about 90% or about 30% were seen for most TCR beta V segments in an earlier analysis. Immune exposure information comprised only CMV serostatus.

The CDR3 runs to 18 residues. V was clipped by 5 bases and J by 7 bases; unmatched bases: 16. Looked up from germline, CDR1 is SGHTA and CDR2 is FQGNSA. V and J are TRBV7-2 and TRBJ2-2; the match to TRBD2 covers 10 bases. The sequencing sample was made of PBMCs. The clonotype comes from a man aged 55 to 70 in good health and CMV-seronegative. CDR3 DNA sequence: TGTGCCAGCAGCCGCACCCGGCTAGCGGGGGCTATGGGCGGGGAGCTGTTTTTT. This translates into CASSRTRLAGAMGGELFF.